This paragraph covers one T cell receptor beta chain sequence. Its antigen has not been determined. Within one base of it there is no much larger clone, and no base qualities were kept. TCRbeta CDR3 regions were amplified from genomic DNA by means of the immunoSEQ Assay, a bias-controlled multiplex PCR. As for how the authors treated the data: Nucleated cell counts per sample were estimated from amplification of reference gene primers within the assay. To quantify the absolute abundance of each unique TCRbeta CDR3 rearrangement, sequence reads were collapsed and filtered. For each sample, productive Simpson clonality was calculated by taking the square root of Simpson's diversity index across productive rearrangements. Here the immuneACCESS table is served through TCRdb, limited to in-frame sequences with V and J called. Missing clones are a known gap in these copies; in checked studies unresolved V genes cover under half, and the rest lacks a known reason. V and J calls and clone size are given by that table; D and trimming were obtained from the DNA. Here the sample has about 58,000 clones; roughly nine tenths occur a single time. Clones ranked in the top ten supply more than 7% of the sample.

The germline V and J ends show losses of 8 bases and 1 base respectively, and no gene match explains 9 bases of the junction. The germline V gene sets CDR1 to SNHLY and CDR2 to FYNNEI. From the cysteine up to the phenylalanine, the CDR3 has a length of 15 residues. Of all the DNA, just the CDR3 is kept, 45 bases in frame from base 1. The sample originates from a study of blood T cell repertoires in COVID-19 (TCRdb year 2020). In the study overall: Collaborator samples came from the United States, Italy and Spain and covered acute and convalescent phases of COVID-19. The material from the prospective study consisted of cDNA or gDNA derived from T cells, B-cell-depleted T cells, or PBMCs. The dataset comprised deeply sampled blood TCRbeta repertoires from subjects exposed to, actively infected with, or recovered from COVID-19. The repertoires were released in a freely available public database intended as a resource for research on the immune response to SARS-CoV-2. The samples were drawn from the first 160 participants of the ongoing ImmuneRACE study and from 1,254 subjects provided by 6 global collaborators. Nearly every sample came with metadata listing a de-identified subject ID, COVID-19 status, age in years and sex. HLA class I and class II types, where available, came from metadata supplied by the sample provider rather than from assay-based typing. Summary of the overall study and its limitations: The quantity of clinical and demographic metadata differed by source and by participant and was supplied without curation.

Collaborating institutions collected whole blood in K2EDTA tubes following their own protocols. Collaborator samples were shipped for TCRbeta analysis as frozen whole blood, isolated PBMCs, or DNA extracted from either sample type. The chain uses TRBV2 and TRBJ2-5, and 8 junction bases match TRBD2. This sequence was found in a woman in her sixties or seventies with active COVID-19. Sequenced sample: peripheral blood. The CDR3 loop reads CASFRASGSQETQYF. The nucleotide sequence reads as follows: TGTGCCAGCTTCCGGGCTAGCGGGTCCCAAGAGACCCAGTACTTC.